A selection of T cell receptor beta chains follows, all from one sample in a study of blood T cell repertoires in COVID-19. This table comes from immunoSEQ multiplex PCR, and its TCRdb copy is limited to in-frame clones, with some not included. The top ten clones hold roughly 1.5% of a sample with 350,000 to 450,000 clones, over 75% of them seen once. The sample taken for sequencing was peripheral blood. These receptors all come from a woman between 35 and 50 years old with COVID-19, enrolled during active disease. Both conserved end residues are part of each CDR3. Fields, in order: J gene, CDR3 length, V gene, CDR3 protein.

j_call: TRBJ1-1; cdr3_length: 11; v_call: TRBV6-5; cdr3_aa: CASKRQVEAFF
j_call: TRBJ2-7; cdr3_length: 14; v_call: TRBV25-1; cdr3_aa: CASAPTGYDSEQYF
j_call: TRBJ1-2; cdr3_length: 12; v_call: TRBV28; cdr3_aa: CASSFDRSGYTF
j_call: TRBJ2-3; cdr3_length: 18; v_call: TRBV7-2; cdr3_aa: CASSLRVLAGANTDTQYF
j_call: TRBJ1-6; cdr3_length: 17; v_call: TRBV5-6; cdr3_aa: CASSLRSAQVLNSPLHF
j_call: TRBJ2-1; cdr3_length: 15; v_call: TRBV24-1; cdr3_aa: CATSGGLAASNEQFF
j_call: TRBJ2-5; cdr3_length: 16; v_call: TRBV7-7; cdr3_aa: CASSSRLAGGQETQYF
j_call: TRBJ1-2; cdr3_length: 15; v_call: TRBV7-9; cdr3_aa: CASSLAGAFMGGYTF
j_call: TRBJ2-6; cdr3_length: 15; v_call: TRBV28; cdr3_aa: CASRRGQGLANVLTF
j_call: TRBJ2-1; cdr3_length: 15; v_call: TRBV6-2/TRBV6-3; cdr3_aa: CASSPVWRGNNEQFF
j_call: TRBJ1-2; cdr3_length: 13; v_call: TRBV9; cdr3_aa: CASSVVGTVLYTF
j_call: TRBJ1-5; cdr3_length: 14; v_call: TRBV18; cdr3_aa: CASSPDRGVRPQHF
j_call: TRBJ2-1; cdr3_length: 15; v_call: TRBV29-1; cdr3_aa: CSVVGLAGVYNEQFF
j_call: TRBJ1-3; cdr3_length: 16; v_call: TRBV28; cdr3_aa: CASSLPGQSSGNTIYF
j_call: TRBJ2-7; cdr3_length: 13; v_call: TRBV6-5; cdr3_aa: CASSYGTASEWYF
j_call: TRBJ1-5; cdr3_length: 16; v_call: TRBV5-6; cdr3_aa: CASSLARGERNQPQHF
j_call: TRBJ1-1; cdr3_length: 13; v_call: TRBV12-3/TRBV12-4; cdr3_aa: CASLSRANTEAFF
j_call: TRBJ1-2; cdr3_length: 11; v_call: TRBV12-3/TRBV12-4; cdr3_aa: CASYALSGYTF
j_call: TRBJ1-2; cdr3_length: 14; v_call: TRBV29-1; cdr3_aa: CSVPGQGFFYGYTF
j_call: TRBJ1-5; cdr3_length: 16; v_call: TRBV18; cdr3_aa: CASSQAGTPRNQPQHF
j_call: TRBJ2-1; cdr3_length: 15; v_call: TRBV7-6; cdr3_aa: CASSYTSGIYNEQFF
j_call: TRBJ1-2; cdr3_length: 14; v_call: TRBV30; cdr3_aa: CAWSVQRGNHGYTF
j_call: TRBJ2-3; cdr3_length: 18; v_call: TRBV21-1; cdr3_aa: CASRPGELAGVHTDTQYF
j_call: TRBJ2-5; cdr3_length: 14; v_call: TRBV5-6; cdr3_aa: CASSVPVARETQYF
j_call: TRBJ1-2; cdr3_length: 14; v_call: TRBV7-2; cdr3_aa: CASSLVGGADGYTF
j_call: TRBJ1-1; cdr3_length: 14; v_call: TRBV28; cdr3_aa: CAVHSGGRDTEAFF
j_call: TRBJ1-1; cdr3_length: 16; v_call: TRBV6-5; cdr3_aa: CASSYGKRASHTEAFF
j_call: TRBJ1-3; cdr3_length: 17; v_call: TRBV5-6; cdr3_aa: CASSLAFGGSSGNTIYF